This TCR beta chain comes out of a study of shared clonotypes between healthy human individuals. The CDR3 runs to 15 residues. The germline V and J ends were trimmed by 5 bases and 2 bases, with 12 bases remaining between them. CDR1 and CDR2 (germline): SGHAT, FQNNGV. Cells designated naive CD8 were CD45RO-negative and were positively selected for CCR7, with terminally differentiated effector memory CD45RA+ cells excluded. Using immunoSEQ multiplex PCR, the repertoire was profiled, and TCRdb retains in-frame clones only, with some absent. The sample consists of around 600,000 clones, about 98% of them appearing once.

The TCR sequence derives from a young man in good health. The gene calls are TRBV11-2 and TRBJ2-2, with D maybe TRBD1 (5 bases). Sequencing was performed on naive CD8+ T cells sorted from blood. The CDR3 region is CASSRVGHNTGELFF. CDR3 bases: TGTGCCAGCAGCCGAGTAGGACATAACACCGGGGAGCTGTTTTTT.